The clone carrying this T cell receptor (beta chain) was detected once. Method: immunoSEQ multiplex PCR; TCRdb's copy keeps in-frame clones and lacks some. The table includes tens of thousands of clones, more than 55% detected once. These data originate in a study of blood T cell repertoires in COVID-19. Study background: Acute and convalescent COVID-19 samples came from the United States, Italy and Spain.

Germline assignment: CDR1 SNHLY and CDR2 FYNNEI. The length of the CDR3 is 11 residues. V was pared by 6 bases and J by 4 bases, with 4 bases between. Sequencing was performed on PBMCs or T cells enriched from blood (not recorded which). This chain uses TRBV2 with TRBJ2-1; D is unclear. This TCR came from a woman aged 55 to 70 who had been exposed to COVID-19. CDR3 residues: CASRQYNEQFF. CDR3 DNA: TGTGCCAGCAGACAATACAATGAGCAGTTCTTC.